Below are 3 T cell receptor beta chains sequenced from a single sample in a study of OX40 agonist ivuxolimab in advanced cancers. TCRdb's table, derived via immunoSEQ multiplex PCR, lists solely in-frame clones and lacks some. The sample holds tens of thousands of clones, roughly 89% seen once. Sequencing used CD4+ or CD8+ T cells sorted from blood, obtained in a trial of the OX40 agonist ivuxolimab. Receptors were obtained from an adult with an advanced solid tumor such as melanoma, head and neck, liver or kidney cancer.

The gene calls are TRBV7-6 and TRBJ1-3; a weak D match, TRBD1 (5 bases). V was trimmed by 3 bases and J by 0 bases, leaving 9 bases between them. CDR1 and CDR2 from the germline V gene are SGHVS and FNYEAQ. The CDR3 runs 15 residues. The CDR3 nucleotides read TGTGCCAGCAGCTTGGCCGACAGCTCTGGAAACACCATATATTTT. Translating gives CASSLADSSGNTIYF.

The chain employs TRBV6-5 and TRBJ2-2; TRBD1 matches at 7 bases. Germline V lookup: CDR1 MNHEY, CDR2 SVGAGI. The V gene end was trimmed by 4 bases and the J gene end by 6 bases; junction bases not matched to a gene: 5. This CDR3 region has 14 residues. The CDR3 loop reads CASSSDRRAGELFF. CDR3 bases: TGTGCCAGCAGTTCGGACAGGCGGGCCGGGGAGCTGTTTTTT.

The gene calls are TRBV9 and TRBJ1-3, with no clear D. Trimming removed 1 base from V and 4 bases from J, with 9 bases in between. This CDR3 comprises 14 residues. CDR1 is SGDLS and CDR2 is YYNGEE in the germline V gene. The CDR3 protein is CASSVKGAGNTIYF. CDR3 in DNA: TGTGCCAGCAGCGTAAAGGGTGCAGGAAACACCATATATTTT.